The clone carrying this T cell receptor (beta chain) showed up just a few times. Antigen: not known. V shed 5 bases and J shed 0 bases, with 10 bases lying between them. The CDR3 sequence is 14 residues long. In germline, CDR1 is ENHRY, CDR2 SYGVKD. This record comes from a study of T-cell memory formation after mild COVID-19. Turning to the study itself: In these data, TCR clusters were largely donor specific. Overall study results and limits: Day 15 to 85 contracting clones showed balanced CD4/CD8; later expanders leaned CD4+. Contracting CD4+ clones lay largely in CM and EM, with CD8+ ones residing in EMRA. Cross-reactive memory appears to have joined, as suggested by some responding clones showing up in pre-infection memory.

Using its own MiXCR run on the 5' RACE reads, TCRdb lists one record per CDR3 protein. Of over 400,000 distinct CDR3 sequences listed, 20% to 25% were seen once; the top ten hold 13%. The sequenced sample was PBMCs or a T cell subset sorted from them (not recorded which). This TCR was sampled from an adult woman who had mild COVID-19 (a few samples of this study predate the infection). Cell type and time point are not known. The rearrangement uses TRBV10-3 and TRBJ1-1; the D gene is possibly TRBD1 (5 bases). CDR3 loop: CAISRDSLNTEAFF. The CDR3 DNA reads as TGTGCCATCAGTCGAGACAGTTTGAACACTGAAGCTTTCTTT.